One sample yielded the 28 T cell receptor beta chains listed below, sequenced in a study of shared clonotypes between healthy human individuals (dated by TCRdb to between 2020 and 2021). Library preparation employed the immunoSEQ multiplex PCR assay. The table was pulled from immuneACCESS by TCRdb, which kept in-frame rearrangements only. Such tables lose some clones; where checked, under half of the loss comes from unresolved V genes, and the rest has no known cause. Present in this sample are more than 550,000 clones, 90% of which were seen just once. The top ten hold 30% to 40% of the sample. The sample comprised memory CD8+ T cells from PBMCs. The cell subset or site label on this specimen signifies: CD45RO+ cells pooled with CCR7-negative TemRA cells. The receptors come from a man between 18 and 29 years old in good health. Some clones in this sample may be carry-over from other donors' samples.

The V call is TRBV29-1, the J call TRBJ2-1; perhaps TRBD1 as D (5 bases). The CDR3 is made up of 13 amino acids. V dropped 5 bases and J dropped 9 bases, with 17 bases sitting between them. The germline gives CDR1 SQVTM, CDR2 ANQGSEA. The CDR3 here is CSVFDWGRSEQFF. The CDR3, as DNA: TGCAGCGTTTTTGACTGGGGCCGGTCTGAGCAGTTCTTC.

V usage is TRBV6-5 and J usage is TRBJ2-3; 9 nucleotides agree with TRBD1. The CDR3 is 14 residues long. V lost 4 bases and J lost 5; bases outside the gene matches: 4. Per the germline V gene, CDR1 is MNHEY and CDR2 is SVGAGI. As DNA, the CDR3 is TGTGCCAGCAGTTGGGGACAGGGCCTAGATACGCAGTATTTT. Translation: CASSWGQGLDTQYF.

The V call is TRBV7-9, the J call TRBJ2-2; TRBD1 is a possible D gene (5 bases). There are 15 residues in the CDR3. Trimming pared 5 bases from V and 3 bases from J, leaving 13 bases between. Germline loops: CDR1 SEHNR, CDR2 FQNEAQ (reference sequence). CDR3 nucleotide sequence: TGTGCCAGCAGCCACGAAGGGGTCCACACCGGGGAGCTGTTTTTT. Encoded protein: CASSHEGVHTGELFF.

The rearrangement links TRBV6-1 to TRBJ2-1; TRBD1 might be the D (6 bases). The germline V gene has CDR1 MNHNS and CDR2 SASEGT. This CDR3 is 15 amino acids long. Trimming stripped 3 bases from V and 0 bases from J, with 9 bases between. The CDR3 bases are TGTGCCAGCAGTGAGAGGGGGAGCTCCTACAATGAGCAGTTCTTC. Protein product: CASSERGSSYNEQFF.

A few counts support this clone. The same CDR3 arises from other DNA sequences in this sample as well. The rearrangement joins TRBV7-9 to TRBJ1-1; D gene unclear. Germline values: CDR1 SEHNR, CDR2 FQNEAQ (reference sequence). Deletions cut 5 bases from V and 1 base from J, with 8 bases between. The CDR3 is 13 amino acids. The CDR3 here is CASSPRGNTEAFF. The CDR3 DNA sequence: TGTGCCAGCAGCCCCCGGGGGAACACTGAAGCTTTCTTT.

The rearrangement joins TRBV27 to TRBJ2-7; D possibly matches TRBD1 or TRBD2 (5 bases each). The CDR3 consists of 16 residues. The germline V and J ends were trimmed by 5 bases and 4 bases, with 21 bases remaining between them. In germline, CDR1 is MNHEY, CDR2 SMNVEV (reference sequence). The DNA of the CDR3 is TGTGCCAGCAGTCCCGGGACCTTAGTTTCTACGTACGAGCAGTACTTC. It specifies CASSPGTLVSTYEQYF.

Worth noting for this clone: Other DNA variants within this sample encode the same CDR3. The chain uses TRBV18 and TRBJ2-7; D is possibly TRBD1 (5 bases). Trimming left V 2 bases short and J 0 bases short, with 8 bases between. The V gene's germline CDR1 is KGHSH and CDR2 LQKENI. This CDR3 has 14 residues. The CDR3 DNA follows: TGTGCCAGCTCACCAGACAGAGACTCCTACGAGCAGTACTTC. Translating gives CASSPDRDSYEQYF.

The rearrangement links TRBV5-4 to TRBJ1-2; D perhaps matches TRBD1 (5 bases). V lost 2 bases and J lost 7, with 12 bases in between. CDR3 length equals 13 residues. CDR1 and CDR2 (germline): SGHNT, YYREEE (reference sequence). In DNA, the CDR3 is TGTGCCAGCAGCTTCTGGGGCGCGTCTGGCTACACCTTC. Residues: CASSFWGASGYTF.

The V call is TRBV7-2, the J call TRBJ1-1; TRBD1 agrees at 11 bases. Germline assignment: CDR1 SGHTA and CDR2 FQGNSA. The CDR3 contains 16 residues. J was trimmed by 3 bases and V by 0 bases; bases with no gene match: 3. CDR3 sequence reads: CASSLARGQGDTEAFF. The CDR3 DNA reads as TGTGCCAGCAGCTTAGCCCGGGGACAGGGGGACACTGAAGCTTTCTTT.

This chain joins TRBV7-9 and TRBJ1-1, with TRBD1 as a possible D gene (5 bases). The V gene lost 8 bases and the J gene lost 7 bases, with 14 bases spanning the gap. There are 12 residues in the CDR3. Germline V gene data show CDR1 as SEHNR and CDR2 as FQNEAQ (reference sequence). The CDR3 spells CASDWGEGEAFF. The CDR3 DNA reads TGTGCCAGCGATTGGGGGGAGGGTGAAGCTTTCTTT.

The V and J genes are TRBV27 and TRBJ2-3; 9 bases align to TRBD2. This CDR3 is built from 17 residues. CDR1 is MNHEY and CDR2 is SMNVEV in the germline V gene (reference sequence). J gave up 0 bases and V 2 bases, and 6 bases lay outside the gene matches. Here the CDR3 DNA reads TGTGCCAGCAGTTTAGGGTCTAGCGGGATAAGCACAGATACGCAGTATTTT. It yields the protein CASSLGSSGISTDTQYF.

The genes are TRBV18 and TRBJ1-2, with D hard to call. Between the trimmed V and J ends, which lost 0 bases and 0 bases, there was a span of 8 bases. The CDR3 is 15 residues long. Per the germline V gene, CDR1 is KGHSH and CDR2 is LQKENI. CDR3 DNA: TGTGCCAGCTCACCACCTAGGACGGCTAACTATGGCTACACCTTC. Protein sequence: CASSPPRTANYGYTF.

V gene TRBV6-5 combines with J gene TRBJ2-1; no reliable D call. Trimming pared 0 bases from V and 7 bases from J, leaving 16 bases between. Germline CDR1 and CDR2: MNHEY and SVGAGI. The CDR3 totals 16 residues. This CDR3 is CASSYSVPASGNEQFF. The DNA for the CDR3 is TGTGCCAGCAGTTACTCGGTTCCCGCCAGTGGAAATGAGCAGTTCTTC.

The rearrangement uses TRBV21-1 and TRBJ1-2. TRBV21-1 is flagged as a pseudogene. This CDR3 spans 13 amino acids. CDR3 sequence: CASRVTAIYGYTF. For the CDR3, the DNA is TGTGCCAGCAGGGTAACAGCGATCTATGGCTACACCTTC.

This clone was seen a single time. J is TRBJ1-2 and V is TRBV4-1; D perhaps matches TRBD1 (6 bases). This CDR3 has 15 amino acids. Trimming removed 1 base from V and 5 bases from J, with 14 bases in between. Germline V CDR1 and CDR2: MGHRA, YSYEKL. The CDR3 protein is CASSQVGRTDYGYTF. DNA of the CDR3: TGCGCCAGCAGCCAAGTTGGCAGGACAGATTATGGCTACACCTTC.

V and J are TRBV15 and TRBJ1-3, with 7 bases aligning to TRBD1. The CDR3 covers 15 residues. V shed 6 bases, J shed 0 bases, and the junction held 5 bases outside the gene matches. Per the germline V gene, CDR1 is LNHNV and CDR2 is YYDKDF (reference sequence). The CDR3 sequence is CATRADRSSGNTIYF. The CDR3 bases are TGTGCCACCAGAGCGGACAGGAGCTCTGGAAACACCATATATTTT.

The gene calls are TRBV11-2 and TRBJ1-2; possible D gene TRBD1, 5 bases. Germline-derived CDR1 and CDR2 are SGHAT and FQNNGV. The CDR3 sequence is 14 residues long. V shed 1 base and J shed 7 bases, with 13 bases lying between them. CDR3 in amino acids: CASSLGGRGSGYTF. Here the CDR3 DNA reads TGTGCCAGCAGCTTAGGTGGGAGGGGCTCTGGCTACACCTTC.

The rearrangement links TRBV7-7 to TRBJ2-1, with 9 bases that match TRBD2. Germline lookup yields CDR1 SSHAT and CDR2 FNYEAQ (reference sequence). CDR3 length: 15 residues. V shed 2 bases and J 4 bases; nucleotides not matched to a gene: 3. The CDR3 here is CASSLKLAGYNEQFF. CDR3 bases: TGTGCCAGCAGCTTAAAACTAGCGGGTTACAATGAGCAGTTCTTC.

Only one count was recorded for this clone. The CDR3 DNA reads as TGTGCCTGGAGCACGACAGTTTTCAATGAGCAGTTCTTC. The encoded protein is CAWSTTVFNEQFF. This chain joins TRBV30 and TRBJ2-1; D is possibly TRBD1 (5 bases). The CDR3 extends over 13 amino acids. Germline V gene data show CDR1 as GTSNPN and CDR2 as SVGIG (reference sequence). Trimming cost V 3 bases and J 6 bases, with 12 bases left between them.

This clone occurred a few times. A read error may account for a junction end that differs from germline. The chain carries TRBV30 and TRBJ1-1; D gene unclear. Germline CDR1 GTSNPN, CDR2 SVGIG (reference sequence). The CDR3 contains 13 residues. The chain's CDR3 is CAWSYAVNSEAFF. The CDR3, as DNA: TGTGCCTGGAGTTACGCGGTAAACAGTGAAGCTTTCTTT. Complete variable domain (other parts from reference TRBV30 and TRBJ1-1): SQTIHQWPATLVQPVGSPLSLECTVEGTSNPNLYWYRQAAGRGLQLLFYSVGIGQISSEVPQNLSASRPQDRQFILSSKKLLLSDSGFYLCAWSYAVNSEAFFGQGTRLTVV.

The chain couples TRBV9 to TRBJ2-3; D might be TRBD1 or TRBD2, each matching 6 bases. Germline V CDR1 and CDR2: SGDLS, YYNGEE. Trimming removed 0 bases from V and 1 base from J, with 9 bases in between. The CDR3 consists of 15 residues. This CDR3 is CASSVGRGGTDTQYF. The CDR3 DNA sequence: TGTGCCAGCAGCGTAGGGAGGGGGGGCACAGATACGCAGTATTTT. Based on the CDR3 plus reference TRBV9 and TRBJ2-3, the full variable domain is DSGVTQTPKHLITATGQRVTLRCSPRSGDLSVYWYQQSLDQGLQFLIQYYNGEERAKGNILERFSAQQFPDLHSELNLSSLELGDSALYFCASSVGRGGTDTQYFGPGTRLTVL.

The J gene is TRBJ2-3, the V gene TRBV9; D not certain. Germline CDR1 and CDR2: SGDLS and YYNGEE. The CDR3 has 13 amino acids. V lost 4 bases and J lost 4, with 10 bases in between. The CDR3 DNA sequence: TGTGCCAGCAGCTCCTCGGGCGCAGATACGCAGTATTTT. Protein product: CASSSSGADTQYF. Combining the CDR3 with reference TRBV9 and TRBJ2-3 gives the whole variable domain DSGVTQTPKHLITATGQRVTLRCSPRSGDLSVYWYQQSLDQGLQFLIQYYNGEERAKGNILERFSAQQFPDLHSELNLSSLELGDSALYFCASSSSGADTQYFGPGTRLTVL.

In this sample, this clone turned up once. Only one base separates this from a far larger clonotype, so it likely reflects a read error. CDR3 sequence reads: CASSFRQDTEAFF. In nucleotides, the CDR3 is TGCGCCAGCAGCTTTAGGCAGGACACTGAAGCTTTCTTT. The chain couples TRBV5-1 to TRBJ1-1; D not certain. Germline V CDR1 and CDR2: SGHRS, YFSETQ. Trimming took 2 bases from V and 3 from J, leaving 8 bases between them. The CDR3 runs 13 residues.

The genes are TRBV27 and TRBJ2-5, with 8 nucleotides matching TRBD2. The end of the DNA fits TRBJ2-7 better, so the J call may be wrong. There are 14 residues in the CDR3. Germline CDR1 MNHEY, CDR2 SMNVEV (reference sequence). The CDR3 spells CASSRRGASYEQYF. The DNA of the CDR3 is TGTGCCAGCAGTCGGCGGGGGGCCTCCTACGAGCAGTACTTC.

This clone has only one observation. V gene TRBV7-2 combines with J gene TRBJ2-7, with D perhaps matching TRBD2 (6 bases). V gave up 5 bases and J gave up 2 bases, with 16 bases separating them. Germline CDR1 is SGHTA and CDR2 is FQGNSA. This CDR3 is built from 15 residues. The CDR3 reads CASSPLGGPAYEQYF. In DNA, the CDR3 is TGTGCCAGCAGCCCCTTGGGGGGACCGGCCTACGAGCAGTACTTC.

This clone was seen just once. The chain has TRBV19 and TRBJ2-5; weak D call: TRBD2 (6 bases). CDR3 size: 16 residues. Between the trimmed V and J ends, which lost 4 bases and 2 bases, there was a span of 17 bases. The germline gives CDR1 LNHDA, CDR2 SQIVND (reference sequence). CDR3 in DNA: TGTGCCAGTAGTAGGGAGGTGGGAGTCAAACAAGAGACCCAGTACTTC. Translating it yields CASSREVGVKQETQYF.

This CDR3 is CASSLSPGTEAFF. Here the CDR3 DNA reads TGCGCCAGCAGCTTATCTCCGGGCACTGAAGCTTTCTTT. This chain uses TRBV5-1 with TRBJ1-1; D gene uncertain. V lost 2 bases and J lost 4, with 9 bases in between. This CDR3 spans 13 amino acids. Germline values: CDR1 SGHRS, CDR2 YFSETQ.

CDR3 region: CATSTTPGQVSDEQYF. For the CDR3, the DNA is TGTGCCACCAGCACCACTCCGGGACAGGTGTCAGACGAGCAGTACTTC. The V gene is TRBV15, the J gene TRBJ2-7; TRBD1 agrees at 8 bases. Germline CDR1 LNHNV, CDR2 YYDKDF (reference sequence). There are 16 residues in the CDR3. J was trimmed by 5 bases and V by 4 bases; bases with no gene match: 13. Full variable domain (outside the CDR3, taken from reference TRBV15 and TRBJ2-7): DAMVIQNPRYQVTQFGKPVTLSCSQTLNHNVMYWYQQKSSQAPKLLFHYYDKDFNNEADTPDNFQSRRPNTSFCFLDIRSPGLGDTAMYLCATSTTPGQVSDEQYFGPGTRLTVT.